Given below is one TCR beta chain in context. The antigen remains unidentified. This sample was included in a study of Ad26.COV2.S vaccination and SARS-CoV-2 variants. The protocol was immunoSEQ multiplex PCR, while the TCRdb copy is restricted to in-frame clones and leaves out a portion. The sample records 300,000 to 450,000 clones, 92% being singletons. Germline assignment: CDR1 LGHDT and CDR2 YNNKEL (reference sequence). V shed 3 bases, J shed 6 bases, and the junction held 2 bases outside the gene matches. The CDR3 runs 13 residues. The study's findings and limits: Vaccine and placebo groups showed comparable non-spike TCR breadth. The authors reported substantial breadth in spike-specific CD8+ and CD4+ T cell responses after vaccination.

The sequencing used peripheral blood, collected after recovery from COVID-19. The V call is TRBV3-1 (or the pseudogene TRBV3-2), the J call TRBJ1-2; 9 bases fit TRBD1. This clonotype was sampled from a human donor who had recovered from COVID-19. The CDR3 loop is CASSHWTGDGYTF. The CDR3 region has the DNA TGTGCCAGCAGCCACTGGACAGGGGATGGCTACACCTTC.